Listed here is a single T cell receptor (beta chain). Its cognate antigen is unknown. This entry is derived from a study of vaccination and CD4 T cells after COVID-19. Looking at the study overall: Spike peptides, overlapping and drawn from SARS-CoV-2, HCoV-NL63, HCoV-OC43 and HCoV-229E, were used to stimulate cells.

Germline loops: CDR1 SGHDT, CDR2 YYEEEE. This CDR3 is built from 13 residues. V was shortened by 3 bases and J by 2 bases, with 7 bases between the two germline ends. As for treatment: roughly 11-day PBMC culture with coronavirus spike peptide pools or control peptides (ViraFEST assay). With the Oncomine TCR Beta short-read assay, DNA from cultured CD4+ T cells was sequenced. TCRdb reprocessed the PCR reads via MiXCR and lists one record per CDR3 protein. The data show about 11,000 distinct CDR3 sequences, 44% seen once. Study-wide results and caveats: The authors identified 304 of 307 vaccine-specific clones in convalescent patients as spike mono-reactive.

The sample was CD4+ T cells from blood, cultured in vitro. The clonotype originates from a human donor who had recovered from COVID-19. The chain has TRBV5-6 and TRBJ2-3; no definite D call. The CDR3 DNA follows: TGTGCCAGCAGCTCCTCCCCCACAGATACGCAGTATTTT. This sequence encodes CASSSSPTDTQYF.